This is a list of T cell receptor beta chains from one sample in a study of PD-1 blockade in classical Hodgkin lymphoma. Assay: immunoSEQ multiplex PCR; the TCRdb copy retains only in-frame clones and omits some. The sample lists tens of thousands of clones; under 95% were seen once. Material: peripheral blood mononuclear cells (PBMCs), obtained at baseline. The receptors stem from a human donor with classical Hodgkin lymphoma. Both conserved end residues are part of each CDR3. Each record gives: CDR3 length, V gene, clone size, D gene, J gene, CDR3 protein, CDR3 DNA. A D gene is named only where the DNA matches it firmly. Size tells how often a clone was seen (once, few, many) or the class of an expanded clone, and some rows leave it out.

CDR3 length: 13
V gene: TRBV10-3
clone size: once
D gene: -
J gene: TRBJ1-4
CDR3 protein: CAISAGAREKLFF
CDR3 DNA: TGTGCCATCAGTGCGGGGGCTCGGGAAAAACTGTTTTTT

CDR3 length: 15
V gene: TRBV7-9
clone size: -
D gene: TRBD2
J gene: TRBJ2-5
CDR3 protein: CASSLGLAEQETQYF
CDR3 DNA: TGTGCCAGCAGCTTAGGACTAGCGGAACAAGAGACCCAGTACTTC

CDR3 length: 11
V gene: TRBV6-1
clone size: -
D gene: -
J gene: TRBJ1-1
CDR3 protein: CASREIGEAFF
CDR3 DNA: TGTGCCAGCAGAGAGATAGGTGAAGCTTTCTTT

CDR3 length: 14
V gene: TRBV5-1
clone size: -
D gene: -
J gene: TRBJ2-3
CDR3 protein: CASSLGSSTDTQYF
CDR3 DNA: TGCGCCAGCAGCTTGGGGTCAAGCACAGATACGCAGTATTTT

CDR3 length: 18
V gene: TRBV7-9
clone size: -
D gene: TRBD1
J gene: TRBJ1-3
CDR3 protein: CASSSRKQGAVGGNTIYF
CDR3 DNA: TGTGCCAGCAGCTCAAGAAAACAGGGGGCGGTGGGCGGAAACACCATATATTTT

CDR3 length: 10
V gene: TRBV7-9
clone size: -
D gene: -
J gene: TRBJ2-1
CDR3 protein: CASSGNEQFF
CDR3 DNA: TGTGCCAGCAGCGGTAATGAGCAGTTCTTC

CDR3 length: 15
V gene: TRBV7-9
clone size: -
D gene: TRBD1
J gene: TRBJ2-7
CDR3 protein: CASSKTGATSYEQYF
CDR3 DNA: TGTGCCAGCAGCAAAACAGGGGCGACCTCCTACGAGCAGTACTTC

CDR3 length: 13
V gene: TRBV7-2
clone size: -
D gene: -
J gene: TRBJ2-5
CDR3 protein: CASVQDVSETQYF
CDR3 DNA: TGTGCCAGCGTACAGGATGTGTCGGAGACCCAGTACTTC

CDR3 length: 11
V gene: TRBV25-1
clone size: -
D gene: -
J gene: TRBJ2-1
CDR3 protein: CASRGGHEQFF
CDR3 DNA: TGTGCCAGTAGAGGGGGTCATGAGCAGTTCTTC

CDR3 length: 18
V gene: TRBV19
clone size: -
D gene: TRBD1
J gene: TRBJ2-2
CDR3 protein: CASRTRPRRGGWAGELFF
CDR3 DNA: TGTGCCAGTAGAACTCGCCCTCGAAGAGGGGGCTGGGCCGGGGAGCTGTTTTTT

CDR3 length: 15
V gene: TRBV7-6
clone size: -
D gene: TRBD2
J gene: TRBJ2-3
CDR3 protein: CASSPLAGGPDTQYF
CDR3 DNA: TGTGCCAGCAGCCCACTAGCGGGGGGGCCAGATACGCAGTATTTT

CDR3 length: 13
V gene: TRBV11-3
clone size: -
D gene: -
J gene: TRBJ2-2
CDR3 protein: CASSLQNTGELFF
CDR3 DNA: TGTGCCAGCAGCCTGCAGAACACCGGGGAGCTGTTTTTT

CDR3 length: 12
V gene: TRBV7-9
clone size: -
D gene: -
J gene: TRBJ2-2
CDR3 protein: CAIPGGTGELFF
CDR3 DNA: TGTGCCATCCCAGGGGGGACCGGGGAGCTGTTTTTT

CDR3 length: 17
V gene: TRBV7-9
clone size: -
D gene: TRBD2
J gene: TRBJ2-7
CDR3 protein: CASSLELAGDRNYEQYF
CDR3 DNA: TGTGCCAGCAGCTTAGAGTTGGCGGGAGATCGGAACTACGAGCAGTACTTC

CDR3 length: 14
V gene: TRBV15
clone size: -
D gene: TRBD1
J gene: TRBJ1-2
CDR3 protein: CATSKDRGAYGYTF
CDR3 DNA: TGTGCCACCAGCAAAGACAGGGGAGCCTATGGCTACACCTTC

CDR3 length: 12
V gene: TRBV19
clone size: -
D gene: -
J gene: TRBJ1-5
CDR3 protein: CASSIGTQPQHF
CDR3 DNA: TGTGCCAGTAGTATAGGAACCCAGCCCCAGCATTTT

CDR3 length: 17
V gene: TRBV14
clone size: -
D gene: -
J gene: TRBJ2-7
CDR3 protein: CASSQDSQDELGYEQYF
CDR3 DNA: TGTGCCAGCAGCCAAGATTCACAGGACGAATTAGGCTACGAGCAGTACTTC

CDR3 length: 14
V gene: TRBV7-9
clone size: -
D gene: -
J gene: TRBJ1-6
CDR3 protein: CASSLDGGNSPLHF
CDR3 DNA: TGTGCCAGCAGCTTAGATGGTGGGAATTCACCCCTCCACTTT

CDR3 length: 14
V gene: TRBV5-4
clone size: -
D gene: -
J gene: TRBJ2-1
CDR3 protein: CASSLKAERNEQFF
CDR3 DNA: TGTGCCAGCAGCTTGAAGGCAGAACGAAATGAGCAGTTCTTC

CDR3 length: 15
V gene: TRBV27
clone size: once
D gene: -
J gene: TRBJ2-1
CDR3 protein: CASSSSLGPYNEQFF
CDR3 DNA: TGTGCCAGCAGCTCCAGTCTCGGACCCTACAATGAGCAGTTCTTC

CDR3 length: 15
V gene: TRBV5-4
clone size: -
D gene: -
J gene: TRBJ1-2
CDR3 protein: CASSLRDIGPYGYTF
CDR3 DNA: TGTGCCAGCAGCTTGAGGGACATCGGGCCCTATGGCTACACCTTC

CDR3 length: 19
V gene: TRBV10-3
clone size: -
D gene: TRBD1
J gene: TRBJ2-6
CDR3 protein: CAIKPPRGQGSSGANVLTF
CDR3 DNA: TGTGCCATCAAACCTCCCCGAGGACAGGGGAGCTCTGGGGCCAACGTCCTGACTTTC

CDR3 length: 11
V gene: TRBV21-1
clone size: -
D gene: -
J gene: TRBJ1-1
CDR3 protein: CASEQGAPAFF
CDR3 DNA: TGTGCCAGCGAACAGGGGGCGCCAGCTTTCTTT